This T cell receptor (beta chain) came from a study of shared clonotypes between healthy human individuals. Study information: Per donor, CD8 memory used one plate, CD8 naive used two, CD4 memory used three and CD4 naive used three.

Method: immunoSEQ multiplex PCR; TCRdb's copy keeps in-frame clones and lacks some. The sample has roughly 810,000 clones, 90% to 98% seen once. Notes on the study in general: Only blood was sampled; tissue repertoires likely differ. Naive CD4 clonotype sharing across a handful of donors was around 5%.

Positive CCR7 selection of CD45RO-negative cells yielded the naive CD8 cells, and terminally differentiated effector memory CD45RA+ cells were excluded. Recent acute infections and vaccinations were absent in the healthy HIV-negative adult donors. Points on this clone: The target antigen is unknown.

Specimen: naive CD8+ T cells sorted from blood. The receptor was derived from a young man in good health.

CDR3 protein: CASSELQLAGANEQFF. The CDR3 nucleotides are TGTGCCAGCAGTGAACTCCAACTAGCGGGAGCCAATGAGCAGTTCTTC. V and J are TRBV25-1 and TRBJ2-1; TRBD2 agrees at 11 bases. The CDR3 sequence is 16 residues long. The germline gives CDR1 MGHDK, CDR2 SYGVNS. V lost 2 bases to trimming and J lost 6 bases; unmatched junction nucleotides: 6.